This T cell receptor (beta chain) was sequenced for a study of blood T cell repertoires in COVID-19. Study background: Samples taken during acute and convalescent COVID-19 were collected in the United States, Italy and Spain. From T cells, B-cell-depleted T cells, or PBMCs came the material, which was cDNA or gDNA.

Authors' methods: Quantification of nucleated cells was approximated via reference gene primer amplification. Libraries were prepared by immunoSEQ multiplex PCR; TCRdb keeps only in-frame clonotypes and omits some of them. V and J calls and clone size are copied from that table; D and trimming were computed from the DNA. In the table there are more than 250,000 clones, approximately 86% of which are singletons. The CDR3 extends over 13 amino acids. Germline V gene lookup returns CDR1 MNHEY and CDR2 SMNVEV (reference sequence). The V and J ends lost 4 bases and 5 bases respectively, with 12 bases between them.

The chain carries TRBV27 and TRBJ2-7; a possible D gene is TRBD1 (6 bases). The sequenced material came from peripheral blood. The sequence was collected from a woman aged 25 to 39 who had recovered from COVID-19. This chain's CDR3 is CASSSTGKHEQYF. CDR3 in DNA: TGTGCCAGCAGTTCTACAGGGAAACACGAGCAGTACTTC.